Listed below are T cell receptor beta chains from one sample, sequenced in a study of T cell repertoires in cytomegalovirus infection. TCRdb redid the calling of the reads with MiXCR, one entry per CDR3 protein. The table has approximately 600,000 distinct CDR3 sequences, over 35% seen once. Which antigens these TCRs recognize remains unknown. The sample here was cultured PBMCs, taken from culture after CMV antigen stimulation. The receptors shown here come from a human donor in good health (CMV status not recorded). Some clones in this sample may be carry-over from other donors' samples. The CDR3 runs from the conserved cysteine through the conserved F or W. D genes are given only for firm matches. Clone sizes are given selectively: once, few, many, or a class where the clone is expanded.

abundance	d_gene	j_gene	v_gene	CDR3nt	CDR3aa
NA	NA	TRBJ1-5	TRBV4-2	TGTGCCAGCAGCCGGGACTCCGTCAATCAGCCCCAGCATTTT	CASSRDSVNQPQHF
few	NA	TRBJ1-5	TRBV6-1	TGTGCCAGCAGCGATCCGGAGCTCAATCAGCCCCAGCATTTT	CASSDPELNQPQHF
few	NA	TRBJ2-6	TRBV20-1	TGCAGTGCATACAGGGTATCTGGGGCCAACGTCCTGACTTTC	CSAYRVSGANVLTF
few	NA	TRBJ1-5	TRBV12-3/TRBV12-4	TGTGCCAGCAGTTTAGCGCTAGGGGGTAATCAGCCCCAGCATTTT	CASSLALGGNQPQHF
NA	TRBD1	TRBJ1-1	TRBV19	TGTGCCAGCTACAGGGGCTTGGCGAACACTGAAGCTTTCTTT	CASYRGLANTEAFF
NA	NA	TRBJ1-4	TRBV4-1	TGCGCCAGCAGCCAATCAGGTCATGAAAAACTGTTTTTT	CASSQSGHEKLFF
NA	NA	TRBJ2-3	TRBV6-2/TRBV6-3	TGTGCCAGCAGTTATGGGCGGAGCGGCGATACGCAGTATTTT	CASSYGRSGDTQYF
few	TRBD1	TRBJ1-3	TRBV7-2	TGTGCCAGCAGCTCTGACAGGGGAGACACCATATATTTT	CASSSDRGDTIYF
few	NA	TRBJ1-1	TRBV4-2	TGTGCCAGCAGCCAAGGCCACGGGGGGGATGGCCAGGCCCAGACCTCATATGAAGCTTTCTTT	CASSQGHGGDGQAQTSYEAFF
NA	NA	TRBJ2-1	TRBV20-1	TGCAGTGCCAAACCGGGGCCTGGAGAGCAGTTCTTC	CSAKPGPGEQFF
NA	NA	TRBJ2-6	TRBV5-1	TGCGCCAGCAGCTTAGGAAACACTGGGGCCAACGTCCTGACTTTC	CASSLGNTGANVLTF
few	NA	TRBJ2-5	TRBV20-1	TGCAGTGCCCAGATAGGAGGAGAGACCCAGTACTTC	CSAQIGGETQYF
NA	NA	TRBJ2-6	TRBV7-8	TGTGCCAGCAGCTTAGCGGGGGGAGGGGCCAACGTCCTGACTTTC	CASSLAGGGANVLTF
many	NA	TRBJ2-7	TRBV5-1	TGCGCCAGCAACCCTGTCCAGGGGGGAACCTACGAGCAGTACTTC	CASNPVQGGTYEQYF
NA	NA	TRBJ2-5	TRBV4-1	TGCGCCAGCAGCCAAGATCCCCTCGCCGGCCAAGAGACCCAGTACTTC	CASSQDPLAGQETQYF
few	NA	TRBJ2-3	TRBV6-8	TGTGCCACTCTCTCGGGGGCCCCAGATACGCAGTATTTT	CATLSGAPDTQYF
few	TRBD1	TRBJ2-1	TRBV6-2/TRBV6-3	TGTGCCAGCAGGGGACAGGGGGAGGGGGGGCAGTTCTTC	CASRGQGEGGQFF
many	NA	TRBJ2-7	TRBV12-3/TRBV12-4	TGTGCCAGCAGGCGGGGGACATACTCCTACGAGCAGTACTTC	CASRRGTYSYEQYF
NA	TRBD1	TRBJ1-2	TRBV7-8	TGTGCCAGCAGCCCCCGTCAGGGGGGATTCTATGGCTACACCTTC	CASSPRQGGFYGYTF
NA	NA	TRBJ2-1	TRBV7-6	TGTGCCAGCAGCTCAGGGGCGGGTAATGAGCAGTTCTTC	CASSSGAGNEQFF
once	NA	TRBJ2-7	TRBV4-3	TGCGCCAGCAGCCAAGAAAGTAGCGCCTCCTACGAGCAGTACTTC	CASSQESSASYEQYF
few	NA	TRBJ2-3	TRBV29-1	TGCAGCGTTGAGCTGGGTAGCCCGCAGTATTTT	CSVELGSPQYF
few	TRBD1	TRBJ1-1	TRBV11-2	TGTGCCAGCAGCTTCGGGACAGGGGTGAACACTGAAGCTTTCTTT	CASSFGTGVNTEAFF
many	NA	TRBJ2-7	TRBV6-6	TGTGCCAGCAGTTACTCCGGGTCAAGCTCCTACGAGCAGTACTTC	CASSYSGSSSYEQYF
few	NA	TRBJ2-5	TRBV7-8	TGTGCCAGCACCAAGTACAGGGAGGGGGAGACCCAGTACTTC	CASTKYREGETQYF
few	TRBD2	TRBJ2-7	TRBV6-1	TGTGCCAGCAGGGGAGGGTCCATCTACGAGCAGTACTTC	CASRGGSIYEQYF
NA	TRBD1	TRBJ2-4	TRBV7-8	TGTGCCAGCAGCTTCACTAACACCGGGACAGGGAAAAACATTCAGTACTTC	CASSFTNTGTGKNIQYF
NA	NA	TRBJ1-5	TRBV6-1	TGTGCCAGCACTATCTTCACGCAGGATCAGCCCCAGCATTTT	CASTIFTQDQPQHF
NA	TRBD1	TRBJ2-3	TRBV6-5	TGTGCCAGCAGTTCCCCCGACAGGGGCCCAGATACGCAGTATTTT	CASSSPDRGPDTQYF
few	TRBD2	TRBJ2-2	TRBV12-3/TRBV12-4	TGTGCCAGCAGCCTGACTAGCGGGAGTGGGGAGCTGTTTTTT	CASSLTSGSGELFF
NA	NA	TRBJ1-2	TRBV5-5	TGTGCCAGCAGCCCTTTGACGAACCCTAACTATGGCTACACCTTC	CASSPLTNPNYGYTF
once	NA	TRBJ1-1	TRBV4-1	TGCGCCAGCAGACTAGGGGCCAGTGAAGCTTTCTTT	CASRLGASEAFF
few	NA	TRBJ1-3	TRBV5-4	TGTGCCAGCAGCTTCGGCGGGTCGCCCGTCTCTGGAAACACCATATATTTT	CASSFGGSPVSGNTIYF
few	TRBD2	TRBJ2-3	TRBV28	TGTGCCAGCAGTTCATCGGGGGGGGTTTCCACAGATACGCAGTATTTT	CASSSSGGVSTDTQYF
NA	NA	TRBJ1-5	TRBV7-1	TGTGCCAGCAGGTCGTCAGGAGGGCAGCCCCAGCATTTT	CASRSSGGQPQHF
few	TRBD2	TRBJ2-5	TRBV7-2	TGTGCCAGCAGCTTTAGCGGGAGGTTGGAGACCCAGTACTTC	CASSFSGRLETQYF
NA	TRBD1	TRBJ2-7	TRBV7-6	TGTGCCAGCAGCTTTCCGACAGGGGCGGACGAGCAGTACTTC	CASSFPTGADEQYF
NA	NA	TRBJ1-1	TRBV7-2	TGTGCCAGCAGCTCGGCCCCTCGAGACACTGAAGCTTTCTTT	CASSSAPRDTEAFF
many	TRBD1	TRBJ1-2	TRBV7-2	TGTGCCAGCAGCTTGTTCCGGGACAGTTATGGCTACACCTTC	CASSLFRDSYGYTF
NA	TRBD2	TRBJ2-1	TRBV7-2	TGTGCCAGCAGCACCCGGACTAGCGGATGGAATGAGCAGTTCTTC	CASSTRTSGWNEQFF
NA	NA	TRBJ2-3	TRBV12-3/TRBV12-4	TGTGCCAGCAGAGGTGAGGGCCCTGATACGCAGTATTTT	CASRGEGPDTQYF
NA	NA	TRBJ2-7	TRBV7-8	TGTGCCAGCAGCTCCCTAATGCGCGGCGAGCAGTACTTC	CASSSLMRGEQYF
NA	TRBD2	TRBJ2-3	TRBV20-1	TGCAGTGCTGGGCGGACTCTAGCGGGGTTAGATACGCAGTATTTT	CSAGRTLAGLDTQYF
NA	NA	TRBJ1-3	TRBV7-2	TGTGCCAGCAGCAGAGACCCGGGCCTGAAAGGAAACACCATATATTTT	CASSRDPGLKGNTIYF
few	NA	TRBJ2-7	TRBV2	TGTGCCAGCAGTGAAGGGTCAGGCATACTCTACGAGCAGTACTTC	CASSEGSGILYEQYF
few	TRBD1	TRBJ2-5	TRBV28	TGTGCTGCACAGAAACAGGGGGTCCAAGAGACCCAGTACTTC	CAAQKQGVQETQYF
once	TRBD2	TRBJ2-1	TRBV7-2	TGTGCCAGCAGCTCCTACCTCCTAGCGGGGGGGCCATCTGAGCAGTTCTTC	CASSSYLLAGGPSEQFF
NA	NA	TRBJ2-5	TRBV4-1	TGCGCCAGCGCGAAACAAGAGGAAGAGACCCAGTACTTC	CASAKQEEETQYF
NA	NA	TRBJ2-5	TRBV14	TGTGCCAGCAGCCCCTCGTCTCGAGGGCTCGAGACCCAGTACTTC	CASSPSSRGLETQYF
NA	TRBD1	TRBJ2-3	TRBV20-1	TGCAGTGCTTACGGACAGGGCCTCGGAGATACGCAGTATTTT	CSAYGQGLGDTQYF
NA	TRBD2	TRBJ2-1	TRBV29-1	TGCAGCTCTTGGACTAGCGGGGACTCCTACAATGAGCAGTTCTTC	CSSWTSGDSYNEQFF
NA	TRBD2	TRBJ2-1	TRBV19	TGTGCCAGTAGAAAGCTCGGACTAGCGGGAGGGGGAGGCAATGAGCAGTTCTTC	CASRKLGLAGGGGNEQFF
NA	TRBD2	TRBJ2-3	TRBV27	TGTGCCAGCAGACGTCGCCCCCGGGGGGAAGGGGATACGCAGTATTTT	CASRRRPRGEGDTQYF
NA	NA	TRBJ2-3	TRBV7-9	TGTGCCAGCAGTTTCGATAGCCGTGGGGGTACGCAGTATTTT	CASSFDSRGGTQYF